This T cell receptor (beta chain) was obtained from a study of CD8+ T cells in alopecia areata. RNA extraction was followed by reverse transcription into cDNA, which acted as the sequencing template. TCRdb's table, derived via immunoSEQ multiplex PCR, lists solely in-frame clones and lacks some. The table has approximately 280,000 clones, more than 45% seen once; the top ten hold roughly 1.8%. This sample's treatment: oral pan-JAK inhibitor, 5-10 mg twice daily. This clone turned up a few times. The germline gives CDR1 LNHNV, CDR2 YYDKDF (reference sequence). The V gene end was trimmed by 4 bases and the J gene end by 7 bases; junction bases not matched to a gene: 5. This CDR3 comprises 14 residues.

The sequence came from a human donor with alopecia areata. The input for sequencing was CD4+ T cells sorted from blood, taken at week 24, from a patient treated with tofacitinib. J is TRBJ2-1 and V is TRBV15, with 9 bases fitting TRBD1. The DNA for the CDR3 is TGTGCCACCAGCAAGGACAGGGGAAGGAATGAGCAGTTCTTC. It codes for CATSKDRGRNEQFF.